Listed below are T cell receptor beta chains from one sample, sequenced in a study of shared clonotypes between healthy human individuals. Data came from immunoSEQ multiplex PCR; TCRdb stores just in-frame clones and leaves some out. This table has about a million clones, 60% to 80% appearing once. Sequencing was done on a sample of memory CD4+ T cells from PBMCs. The receptors stem from a man aged 18-30 years in good health. Some clones in this sample may be carry-over from other donors' samples. Both conserved end residues are part of each CDR3. A D gene is named only where the DNA matches it firmly. Clone size appears in some rows only: once, few, many, or a class for an expanded clone.

>NA|TRBJ2-1|NA|TRBV5-4
CAGVRAGNNEQFF
TGTGCCGGCGTTAGGGCTGGGAACAATGAGCAGTTCTTC
>NA|TRBJ1-2|NA|TRBV27
CASSLSNTGQGGGGYTF
TGTGCCAGCAGTTTATCTAATACGGGCCAGGGCGGCGGTGGCTACACCTTC
>few|TRBJ1-2|NA|TRBV5-6
CASSSRGWDRLVYGYTF
TGTGCCAGCAGCTCCAGGGGATGGGACCGCCTCGTTTATGGCTACACCTTC
>NA|TRBJ1-1|TRBD1|TRBV18
CASSQTTGVDTEAFF
TGTGCCAGCTCACAAACGACAGGGGTTGACACTGAAGCTTTCTTT
>NA|TRBJ2-5|NA|TRBV4-2
CASSQGRSGGETQYF
TGTGCCAGCAGCCAAGGAAGGAGCGGCGGAGAGACCCAGTACTTC
>NA|TRBJ2-1|TRBD1|TRBV2
CASSEATEQGGFF
TGTGCCAGCAGTGAAGCGACGGAACAGGGGGGGTTCTTC
>NA|TRBJ2-7|NA|TRBV18
CASSPITGSSYEQYF
TGTGCCAGCTCACCAATTACAGGATCCTCCTACGAGCAGTACTTC
>NA|TRBJ2-1|TRBD2|TRBV5-1
CASRRGAGGPRGLEQFF
TGCGCCAGCAGGAGGGGAGCGGGAGGGCCTAGGGGCCTTGAGCAGTTCTTC
>NA|TRBJ1-5|NA|TRBV6-6
CASSYGRGASNQPQHF
TGTGCCAGCAGTTACGGTAGAGGGGCTAGCAATCAGCCCCAGCATTTT
>NA|TRBJ2-6|NA|TRBV7-3
CASSQGISGANVLIF
TGTGCCAGCAGCCAGGGAATCTCTGGGGCCAACGTCCTGATTTTC
>NA|TRBJ1-1|TRBD1|TRBV28
CASSSPTGEVTEAFF
TGTGCCAGCAGTTCTCCGACAGGGGAGGTCACTGAAGCTTTCTTT
>NA|TRBJ1-1|NA|TRBV2
CASSIDSNTEAFF
TGTGCCAGCAGTATCGATTCGAACACTGAAGCTTTCTTT
>NA|TRBJ1-2|TRBD1|TRBV4-1
CASSARTGGTYGYTF
TGCGCCAGCAGCGCCCGGACAGGGGGCACCTATGGCTACACCTTC
>NA|TRBJ2-1|NA|TRBV5-1
CASSLETVYNEQFF
TGCGCCAGCAGCTTGGAGACGGTCTACAATGAGCAGTTCTTC
>NA|TRBJ2-7|TRBD1|TRBV15
CATSLSAGTAYEQYF
TGTGCCACCAGCCTTTCCGCCGGGACAGCCTACGAGCAGTACTTC
>NA|TRBJ2-1|TRBD2|TRBV7-2
CASSSRTSGGEQFF
TGTGCCAGCAGCTCGCGGACTAGCGGAGGTGAGCAGTTCTTC
>NA|TRBJ1-1|NA|TRBV11-2
CASSFNRQTEAFF
TGTGCCAGCAGCTTTAACAGACAGACTGAAGCTTTCTTT
>NA|TRBJ1-1|NA|TRBV5-4
CASLGPLGAEAFF
TGTGCCAGCTTGGGGCCCCTCGGGGCTGAAGCTTTCTTT
>few|TRBJ2-5|TRBD2|TRBV5-1
CASSLAASGARGETQYF
TGCGCCAGCAGCTTGGCGGCTAGCGGGGCCAGGGGGGAGACCCAGTACTTC
>NA|TRBJ1-1|NA|TRBV7-9
CASSLDGGVVAFF
TGTGCCAGCAGCTTAGATGGTGGGGTAGTAGCTTTCTTT
>few|TRBJ2-7|NA|TRBV27
CASSSGYEQYF
TGTGCCAGCAGTTCGGGCTACGAGCAGTACTTC
>many|TRBJ2-5|NA|TRBV29-1
CSVLTAQETQYF
TGCAGCGTTCTGACAGCTCAAGAGACCCAGTACTTC
>once|TRBJ2-3|NA|TRBV7-2
CASSLAGVRPTSTDTQYF
TGTGCCAGCAGCTTAGCCGGGGTCAGGCCGACAAGCACAGATACGCAGTATTTT
>few|TRBJ1-3|NA|TRBV5-4
CASSLIHFLATSGNTIYF
TGTGCCAGCAGCTTAATTCATTTTCTGGCAACCTCTGGAAACACCATATATTTT
>few|TRBJ2-2|NA|TRBV9
CASSVVSSAGELFF
TGTGCCAGCAGCGTAGTGAGTAGTGCCGGGGAGCTGTTTTTT
>NA|TRBJ1-1|NA|TRBV29-1
CSVDRGGTEAFF
TGCAGCGTTGACAGGGGCGGGACTGAAGCTTTCTTT
>once|TRBJ2-1|TRBD2|TRBV5-1
CASSLESSGGNEQFF
TGCGCCAGCAGCTTGGAGTCTAGCGGGGGCAATGAGCAGTTCTTC
>NA|TRBJ2-5|NA|TRBV4-1
CASSQPLSRGKETQYF
TGCGCCAGCAGCCAACCTTTATCCCGCGGGAAAGAGACCCAGTACTTC
>NA|TRBJ2-1|TRBD1|TRBV9
CASSALPGQGGYNEQFF
TGTGCCAGCAGCGCTCTACCGGGACAGGGAGGGTACAATGAGCAGTTCTTC
>few|TRBJ2-1|NA|TRBV7-3
CASSYGGENEQFF
TGTGCCAGCAGCTACGGAGGGGAGAATGAGCAGTTCTTC
>NA|TRBJ2-3|TRBD1|TRBV11-2
CASRNPPGTGGSDTQYF
TGTGCCAGCAGAAACCCACCCGGGACAGGGGGTTCAGATACGCAGTATTTT
>NA|TRBJ1-2|TRBD1|TRBV4-2
CASSSTGNGYTF
TGTGCCAGCAGCTCGACAGGGAATGGCTACACCTTC
>NA|TRBJ1-2|NA|TRBV4-1
CASTVSTGNYGYTF
TGCGCCAGCACCGTTTCGACAGGAAACTATGGCTACACCTTC
>once|TRBJ2-5|TRBD2|TRBV7-2
CASSQGWLAGGGQETQYF
TGTGCCAGCAGCCAGGGATGGTTAGCGGGAGGGGGCCAAGAGACCCAGTACTTC
>NA|TRBJ2-7|NA|TRBV30
CASLGAGEVLCRRQYF
TGTGCCTCCCTCGGGGCAGGGGAGGTTTTATGTCGTCGGCAGTACTTC
>NA|TRBJ1-2|NA|TRBV5-1
CASRPPDGWYGYTF
TGCGCCAGCAGACCACCGGACGGATGGTATGGCTACACCTTC
>NA|TRBJ2-1|TRBD1|TRBV27
CASSLEGQGQFF
TGTGCCAGCAGTTTAGAGGGACAGGGGCAGTTCTTC
>few|TRBJ1-3|NA|TRBV18
CASSPDGTSGNTIYF
TGTGCCAGCTCACCCGACGGGACTTCTGGAAACACCATATATTTT
>NA|TRBJ1-2|NA|TRBV5-1
CASSLGREGSGYTF
TGCGCCAGCAGCTTGGGCAGGGAAGGAAGTGGCTACACCTTC
>NA|TRBJ2-1|NA|TRBV18
CASSPRVRSYNEQFF
TGTGCCAGCTCCCCGCGTGTTCGCTCCTACAATGAGCAGTTCTTC
>few|TRBJ2-3|TRBD2|TRBV4-3
CASSQDLAGALFDTQYF
TGCGCCAGCAGCCAAGATCTCGCGGGAGCGCTTTTTGATACGCAGTATTTT
>NA|TRBJ2-7|NA|TRBV9
CASSSLPTVPYEQYF
TGTGCCAGCAGCTCCCTCCCTACTGTCCCCTACGAGCAGTACTTC
>NA|TRBJ2-7|TRBD1|TRBV5-4
CASSLEVGQGISYEQYF
TGTGCCAGCAGCTTGGAGGTAGGACAGGGGATATCCTACGAGCAGTACTTC
>NA|TRBJ2-7|NA|TRBV6-6
CASSGTGLSEQYF
TGTGCCAGCTCGGGGACTGGACTCTCAGAGCAGTACTTC
>NA|TRBJ2-1|TRBD2|TRBV10-3
CAIPRRRERFREQFF
TGTGCCATCCCACGTCGGCGGGAGAGGTTCCGGGAGCAGTTCTTC
>NA|TRBJ1-2|NA|TRBV11-2
CASSLDDPGLYGYIF
TGTGCCAGCAGCTTAGATGACCCAGGGCTCTATGGCTACATCTTC
>NA|TRBJ1-4|NA|TRBV5-6
CASSLAGRDEKLFF
TGTGCCAGCAGCTTGGCAGGGAGGGATGAAAAACTGTTTTTT
>NA|TRBJ2-5|TRBD2|TRBV11-2
CASSLDWGLVRERETQYF
TGTGCCAGCAGCTTAGATTGGGGACTAGTAAGAGAGCGGGAGACCCAGTACTTC
>NA|TRBJ2-5|NA|TRBV7-9
CASSARGQLETQYF
TGTGCCAGCAGCGCGCGGGGACAGCTGGAGACCCAGTACTTC
>NA|TRBJ1-4|NA|TRBV7-6
CASSEGGGVGKLFF
TGTGCCAGCAGCGAAGGGGGGGGCGTAGGAAAACTGTTTTTT
>once|TRBJ1-5|NA|TRBV7-6
CASSLYDGKNQPQHF
TGTGCCAGCAGCTTATACGACGGTAAGAATCAGCCCCAGCATTTT